There are a few counts of the clone carrying this T cell receptor beta chain. Antigen: not known. This sample was taken from a study of identical twins. Study-wide results and caveats: The study based its conclusions on cross-sectional statistical analysis and did not follow the same donors. Memory repertoires showed no such pattern, whereas abundant cord blood beta clonotypes carried fewer insertions.

Each CDR3 protein gets one entry after TCRdb re-called the 5' RACE reads with MiXCR. The data show about 530,000 distinct CDR3 sequences, around 22% seen once. The donor group consisted entirely of healthy Caucasians. The CDR3 consists of 15 residues. Per the germline V gene, CDR1 is SSHAT and CDR2 is FNYEAQ (reference sequence). V was trimmed by 4 bases and J by 2 bases, leaving 11 bases between them. This same sample was also taken into another study, of yellow fever vaccine responses in identical twins. From that report: It has been reported that, in twins, the vaccine T cell response seemed partly convergent and partly personalized.

The clonotype was recovered from a woman aged 18 to 35 in good health. J is TRBJ2-2 and V is TRBV7-7; the D is unclear. The sequencing sample was made of CD4+ T cells sorted from blood. The CDR3 loop is CASSSGLPNTGELFF. CDR3 nucleotides: TGTGCCAGCAGCTCCGGGTTGCCAAACACCGGGGAGCTGTTTTTT.